The sequence of this T cell receptor beta chain was determined in a study of blood T cell repertoires in COVID-19. Study summary: From the United States, Italy and Spain came samples of acute and convalescent COVID-19. In each case, the material was cDNA or gDNA derived from T cells, B-cell-depleted T cells, or PBMCs.

As handled by the study authors: Amplifying reference gene primers gave estimates of nucleated cell counts. The assay was immunoSEQ multiplex PCR, and TCRdb's table has in-frame clones only and misses some. V and J calls and clone size are those listed in that table; D and trimming were worked out from the DNA. The sample has tens of thousands of clones, over 70% seen once. CDR1 and CDR2 (germline): SGHTA, FQGTGA. V was pared by 5 bases and J by 6 bases, with 11 bases of the junction left unmatched. This CDR3 has 16 amino acids. Source material: peripheral blood. V usage is TRBV7-3 and J usage is TRBJ2-1; 9 bases agree with TRBD2. The clonotype originates from a middle-aged man with active COVID-19. The CDR3 DNA sequence: TGTGCCAGCAGCCCGGACAGGTCGGGACTAGCCAATGAGCAGTTCTTC. Translating gives CASSPDRSGLANEQFF.